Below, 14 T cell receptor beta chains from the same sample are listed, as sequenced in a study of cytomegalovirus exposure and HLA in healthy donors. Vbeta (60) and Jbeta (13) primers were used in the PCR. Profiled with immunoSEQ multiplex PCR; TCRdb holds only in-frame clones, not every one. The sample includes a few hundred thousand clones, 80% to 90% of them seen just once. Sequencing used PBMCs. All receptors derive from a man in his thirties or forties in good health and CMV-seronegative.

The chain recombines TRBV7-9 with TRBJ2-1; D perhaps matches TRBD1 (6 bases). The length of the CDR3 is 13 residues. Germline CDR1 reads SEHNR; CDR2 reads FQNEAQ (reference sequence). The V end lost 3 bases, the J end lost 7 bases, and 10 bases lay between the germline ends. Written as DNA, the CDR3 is TGTGCCAGCAGCTTTTCAGGGACAAATGAGCAGTTCTTC. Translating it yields CASSFSGTNEQFF.

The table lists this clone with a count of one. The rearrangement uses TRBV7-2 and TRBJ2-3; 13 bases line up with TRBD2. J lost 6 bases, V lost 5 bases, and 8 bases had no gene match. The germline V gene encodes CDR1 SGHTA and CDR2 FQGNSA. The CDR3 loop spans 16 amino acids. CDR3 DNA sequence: TGTGCCAGCAGCAGCGGGACTAGCGGGGAGGAGGATACGCAGTATTTT. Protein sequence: CASSSGTSGEEDTQYF.

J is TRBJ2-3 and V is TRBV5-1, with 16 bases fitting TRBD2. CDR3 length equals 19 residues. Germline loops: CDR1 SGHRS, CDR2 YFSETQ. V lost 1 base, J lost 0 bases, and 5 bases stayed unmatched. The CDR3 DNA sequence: TGCGCCAGCAGCTTGTCGGGACTAGCGGGGGGGCCTAGCACAGATACGCAGTATTTT. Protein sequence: CASSLSGLAGGPSTDTQYF.

This CDR3 reads CASSLSAGYQPQHF. In DNA form, the CDR3 reads TGTGCCAGCAGTTTATCCGCAGGCTATCAGCCCCAGCATTTT. V gene TRBV28 combines with J gene TRBJ1-5, with D unresolved. Per germline, CDR1 MDHEN and CDR2 SYDVKM. The germline V and J ends were trimmed by 1 base and 5 bases, with 9 bases remaining between them. The CDR3 spans 14 residues.

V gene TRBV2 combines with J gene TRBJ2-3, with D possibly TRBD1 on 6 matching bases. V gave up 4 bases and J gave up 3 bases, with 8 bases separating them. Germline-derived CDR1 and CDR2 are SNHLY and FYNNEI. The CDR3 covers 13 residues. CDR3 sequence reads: CASSVTGTDTQYF. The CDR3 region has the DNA TGTGCCAGCAGTGTGACAGGAACAGATACGCAGTATTTT.

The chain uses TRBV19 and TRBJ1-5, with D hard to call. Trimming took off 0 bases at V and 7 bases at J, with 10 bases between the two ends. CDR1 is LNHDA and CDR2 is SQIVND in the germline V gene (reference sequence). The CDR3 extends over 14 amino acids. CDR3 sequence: CASSIDRVRQPQHF. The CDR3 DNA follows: TGTGCCAGTAGTATAGATCGGGTGCGACAGCCCCAGCATTTT.

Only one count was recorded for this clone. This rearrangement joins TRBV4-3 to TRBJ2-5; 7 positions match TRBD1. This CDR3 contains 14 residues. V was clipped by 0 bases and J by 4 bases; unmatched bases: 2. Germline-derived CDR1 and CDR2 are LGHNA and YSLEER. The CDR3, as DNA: TGCGCCAGCAGCCAAGATGACAGGGTAGAGACCCAGTACTTC. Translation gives CASSQDDRVETQYF.

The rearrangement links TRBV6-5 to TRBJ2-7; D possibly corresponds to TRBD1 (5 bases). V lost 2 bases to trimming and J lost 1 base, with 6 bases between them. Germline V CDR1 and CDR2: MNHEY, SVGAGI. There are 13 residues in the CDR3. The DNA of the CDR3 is TGTGCCAGCAGTTACCGACAGTCCTACGAGCAGTACTTC. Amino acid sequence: CASSYRQSYEQYF.

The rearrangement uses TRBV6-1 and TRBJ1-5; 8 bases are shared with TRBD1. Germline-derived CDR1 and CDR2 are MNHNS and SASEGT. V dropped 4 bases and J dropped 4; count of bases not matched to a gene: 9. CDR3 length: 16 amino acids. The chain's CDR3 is CASSASGQVNNQPQHF. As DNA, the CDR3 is TGTGCCAGCAGTGCTTCGGGACAGGTTAATAATCAGCCCCAGCATTTT.

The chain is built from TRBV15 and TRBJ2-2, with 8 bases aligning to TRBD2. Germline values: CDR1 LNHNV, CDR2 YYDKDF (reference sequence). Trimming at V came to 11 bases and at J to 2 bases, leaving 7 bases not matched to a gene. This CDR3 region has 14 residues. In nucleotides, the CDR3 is TGTGCCTCCCGGGAGGGGGGCAACACCGGGGAGCTGTTTTTT. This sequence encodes CASREGGNTGELFF.

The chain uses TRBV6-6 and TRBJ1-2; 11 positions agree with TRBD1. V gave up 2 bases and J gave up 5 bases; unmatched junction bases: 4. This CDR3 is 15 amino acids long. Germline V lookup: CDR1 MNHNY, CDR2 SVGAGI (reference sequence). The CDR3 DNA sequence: TGTGCCAGCAGTTACGGACAGGGGGCGCAGTATGGCTACACCTTC. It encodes CASSYGQGAQYGYTF.

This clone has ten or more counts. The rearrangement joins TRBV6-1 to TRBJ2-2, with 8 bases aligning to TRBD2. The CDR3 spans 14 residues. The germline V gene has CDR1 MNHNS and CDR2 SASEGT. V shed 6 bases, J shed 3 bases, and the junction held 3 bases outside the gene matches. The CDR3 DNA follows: TGTGCCAGCAGGGGACTAGAAGACACCGGGGAGCTGTTTTTT. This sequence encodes CASRGLEDTGELFF.

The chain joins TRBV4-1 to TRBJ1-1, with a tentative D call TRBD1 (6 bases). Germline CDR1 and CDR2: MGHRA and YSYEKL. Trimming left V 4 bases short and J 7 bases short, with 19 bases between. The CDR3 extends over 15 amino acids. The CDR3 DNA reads TGCGCCAGCAGCCCCGTAACCGGGACATCTCGTGAAGCTTTCTTT. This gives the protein CASSPVTGTSREAFF.

CDR3 in DNA: TGCGCCAGCAGTCTGAGACCAGGGGTTAGCGAGCAGTACTTC. Translating it yields CASSLRPGVSEQYF. The gene calls are TRBV5-1 and TRBJ2-7; D is perhaps TRBD1 (6 bases). V lost 5 bases to trimming and J lost 6 bases, with 18 bases between them. Germline values: CDR1 SGHRS, CDR2 YFSETQ. The CDR3 totals 14 residues.